These 24 T cell receptor beta chains share one sample of origin, sequenced in a study of identical twins (dated by TCRdb to the mid-2010s). The library was produced with 5' RACE. Sequenced on an Illumina HiSeq 2000. The public reads were reprocessed in TCRdb via fastp at Q25 and MiXCR, keeping in-frame beta chains. A single entry per CDR3 protein holds the most common genes and DNA from its merged rows. In all, the sample holds roughly 750,000 distinct CDR3 sequences, and roughly 20% of those were seen once. The ten largest clones capture around 4.5% of the sample. These data also formed part of another study, on T cells expressing NK-cell markers.

Specimen: PBMCs. All receptors derive from a woman younger than 35 in good health.

J is TRBJ1-6 and V is TRBV7-9, with D unclear. CDR1 is SEHNR, CDR2 FQNEAQ, per germline (reference sequence). This CDR3 comprises 15 residues. V lost 5 bases and J lost 0, with 8 bases in between. The chain's CDR3 is CASSGGSSYNSPLHF. CDR3 DNA: TGTGCCAGCAGCGGTGGGAGCTCCTATAATTCACCCCTCCACTTT. The variable domain in full, with the rest retrieved from reference TRBV7-9 and TRBJ1-6, is DTGVSQNPRHKITKRGQNVTFRCDPISEHNRLYWYRQTLGQGPEFLTYFQNEAQLEKSRLLSDRFSAERPKGSFSTLEIQRTEQGDSAMYLCASSGGSSYNSPLHFGNGTRLTVT.

This clonotype was counted at least ten times. V gene TRBV29-1 combines with J gene TRBJ2-2; D might be TRBD1 (6 bases). CDR3 length: 11 amino acids. Germline CDR1 is SQVTM and CDR2 is ANQGSEA. Trimming pared 7 bases from V and 6 bases from J, leaving 9 bases between. CDR3 amino acids: CSAAGAGELFF. Written as DNA, the CDR3 is TGCAGCGCCGCAGGGGCCGGGGAGCTGTTTTTT.

This chain uses TRBV12-3 or TRBV12-4 with TRBJ2-7; either TRBD1 or TRBD2 may supply D (5 bases each). The CDR3 has 13 amino acids. With 4 bases removed from V and 4 bases from J, the gap between germline ends came to 11 bases. The CDR3 nucleotides read TGTGCCAGCAGTTCGGGACCAAGATACGAGCAGTACTTC. This gives the protein CASSSGPRYEQYF.

The V gene is TRBV6-5, the J gene TRBJ2-5; TRBD2 matches at 7 bases. CDR1 and CDR2 from the germline V gene are MNHEY and SVGAGI. V gave up 2 bases and J gave up 2 bases; unmatched junction bases: 2. CDR3 length: 14 amino acids. The chain's CDR3 is CASSYGGGQETQYF. CDR3 sequence (DNA): TGTGCCAGCAGTTACGGGGGGGGTCAAGAGACCCAGTACTTC.

This clonotype was observed a few times. The gene calls are TRBV20-1 and TRBJ2-5; D is possibly TRBD1 or TRBD2 (6 bases each). The ends were cut back, 3 bases at V and 6 bases at J, with 14 bases in the middle. Germline V gives CDR1 DFQATT, CDR2 SNEGSKA (reference sequence). CDR3 length: 13 amino acids. CDR3: CSASSGGGKTQYF. The DNA of the CDR3 is TGCAGTGCTAGTTCTGGGGGCGGGAAGACCCAGTACTTC.

This clonotype was recorded a few times. Here the CDR3 reads CSARYFQNQETQYF. DNA for the CDR3: TGCAGTGCTAGATATTTTCAGAATCAAGAGACCCAGTACTTC. The chain couples TRBV20-1 to TRBJ2-5; D call uncertain. Germline V gene data show CDR1 as DFQATT and CDR2 as SNEGSKA (reference sequence). V lost 2 bases to trimming and J lost 2 bases, with 12 bases between them. The CDR3 has 14 residues.

J is TRBJ2-1 and V is TRBV5-1; 7 bases are shared with TRBD2. Germline lookup yields CDR1 SGHRS and CDR2 YFSETQ. The CDR3 runs 15 residues. The junction had 5 bases not matched to a gene; V was cut back by 4 bases and J by 1 base. CDR3 in amino acids: CASSARDYSYNEQFF. The CDR3 coding sequence is TGCGCCAGCAGCGCCCGGGACTATTCCTACAATGAGCAGTTCTTC. Full variable domain (outside the CDR3, taken from reference TRBV5-1 and TRBJ2-1): KAGVTQTPRYLIKTRGQQVTLSCSPISGHRSVSWYQQTPGQGLQFLFEYFSETQRNKGNFPGRFSGRQFSNSRSEMNVSTLELGDSALYLCASSARDYSYNEQFFGPGTRLTVL.

The J gene is TRBJ2-2, the V gene TRBV7-9; 14 bases align to TRBD2. The germline gives CDR1 SEHNR, CDR2 FQNEAQ (reference sequence). V lost 7 bases to trimming and J lost 7 bases; unmatched junction nucleotides: 11. The CDR3 is 17 residues long. The CDR3 nucleotides are TGTGCCAGCAACACCCTCGGGACTAGCGGGAGAGACGGGGAGCTGTTTTTT. It encodes CASNTLGTSGRDGELFF.

V and J are TRBV20-1 and TRBJ2-5; D is possibly TRBD2 (7 bases). The CDR3 sequence is 16 residues long. The germline V and J ends were trimmed by 6 bases and 5 bases, with 25 bases remaining between them. Germline V gene data show CDR1 as DFQATT and CDR2 as SNEGSKA (reference sequence). In nucleotides, the CDR3 is TGCAGTGCCATAGTGCGGAGGGGGGGGTGGGAGGAGACCCAGTACTTC. This codes for CSAIVRRGGWEETQYF.

This clonotype has ten or more counts. J is TRBJ2-7 and V is TRBV5-1, with D tentatively TRBD1 or TRBD2 (5 bases each). Trimming took off 5 bases at V and 1 base at J, with 10 bases between the two ends. This CDR3 has 13 residues. CDR1 SGHRS and CDR2 YFSETQ come from the germline V gene. CDR3 sequence reads: CASRPGTSYEQYF. CDR3 sequence (DNA): TGCGCCAGCAGACCCGGGACGTCCTACGAGCAGTACTTC.

This clonotype was found a few times. The chain couples TRBV29-1 to TRBJ2-4; weak D call: TRBD1 (5 bases). The ends were cut back, 6 bases at V and 3 bases at J, with 9 bases in the middle. This CDR3 has 12 amino acids. From germline, CDR1 is SQVTM and CDR2 ANQGSEA. The CDR3, as DNA: TGCAGCGTCAGGGTAGTCAAAAACATTCAGTACTTC. As protein: CSVRVVKNIQYF.

V and J are TRBV9 and TRBJ2-7, with D unresolved. The CDR3 contains 14 residues. Trimming pared 0 bases from V and 0 bases from J, leaving 7 bases between. CDR1 SGDLS and CDR2 YYNGEE come from the germline V gene. The CDR3 spells CASSVEQFSYEQYF. The CDR3 DNA reads TGTGCCAGCAGCGTAGAACAGTTCTCCTACGAGCAGTACTTC.

This chain joins TRBV29-1 and TRBJ1-1; D gene unclear. CDR1 SQVTM and CDR2 ANQGSEA come from the germline V gene. The CDR3 runs to 15 residues. The V end lost 3 bases, the J end lost 2 bases, and 16 bases lay between the germline ends. CDR3 bases: TGCAGCGTTGAGGCCAAGCTCAATCCAAACACTGAAGCTTTCTTT. It translates to CSVEAKLNPNTEAFF.

In this sample, this clonotype turned up many times. V and J are TRBV7-2 and TRBJ1-1; D is unclear. Per the germline V gene, CDR1 is SGHTA and CDR2 is FQGNSA. V was pared by 4 bases and J by 1 base, with 7 bases between. The CDR3 length is 13 residues. This chain's CDR3 is CASSWIKNTEAFF. CDR3 sequence (DNA): TGTGCCAGCAGCTGGATAAAGAACACTGAAGCTTTCTTT.

CDR3 in amino acids: CASSPRTWTDTQYF. CDR3 sequence (DNA): TGTGCCAGCAGCCCCCGCACGTGGACAGATACGCAGTATTTT. The chain employs TRBV5-5 and TRBJ2-3; D call uncertain. Germline CDR1 is SGHKS and CDR2 is YYEKEE (reference sequence). Trimming removed 4 bases from V and 3 bases from J, with 12 bases in between. The CDR3 extends over 14 amino acids.

There are a few counts of this clonotype. The rearrangement uses TRBV2 and TRBJ2-3; a possible D gene is TRBD2 (5 bases). Germline CDR1 and CDR2: SNHLY and FYNNEI. This CDR3 spans 14 amino acids. Trimming shortened V by 8 bases and J by 3 bases, and 15 bases separated the two germline ends. The CDR3 DNA follows: TGTGCCAGCCAGGAAAGACTAAGAACAGATACGCAGTATTTT. Protein product: CASQERLRTDTQYF.

This clonotype was seen a few times. The chain couples TRBV12-3 or TRBV12-4 to TRBJ2-3; 8 nucleotides line up with TRBD2. The junction had 6 bases not matched to a gene; V was cut back by 3 bases and J by 1 base. This CDR3 contains 16 residues. CDR3 in amino acids: CASSFRAGGRTDTQYF. The CDR3 coding sequence is TGTGCCAGCAGTTTTCGGGCGGGGGGCCGCACAGATACGCAGTATTTT.

In this sample, this clonotype turned up a few times. The chain couples TRBV5-1 to TRBJ1-2, with D possibly TRBD1 on 6 matching bases. Trimming pared 1 base from V and 5 bases from J, leaving 12 bases between. The germline V gene encodes CDR1 SGHRS and CDR2 YFSETQ. This CDR3 spans 14 amino acids. The CDR3, as DNA: TGCGCCAGCAGCTTGCCAGGGGTCGAATATGGCTACACCTTC. Amino acid sequence: CASSLPGVEYGYTF. Based on the CDR3 plus reference TRBV5-1 and TRBJ1-2, the full variable domain is KAGVTQTPRYLIKTRGQQVTLSCSPISGHRSVSWYQQTPGQGLQFLFEYFSETQRNKGNFPGRFSGRQFSNSRSEMNVSTLELGDSALYLCASSLPGVEYGYTFGSGTRLTVV.

This clonotype has only a few counts. The chain employs TRBV7-9 and TRBJ2-3, with D possibly called TRBD1 or TRBD2 (5 bases each). The CDR3 is made up of 16 amino acids. V lost 4 bases and J 2 bases, leaving 16 bases between the germline ends. CDR1 and CDR2 (germline): SEHNR, FQNEAQ (reference sequence). Written as DNA, the CDR3 is TGTGCCAGCAGCTCTATCCGAGGGGCGATCACAGATACGCAGTATTTT. Translating it yields CASSSIRGAITDTQYF.

The rearrangement links TRBV6-5 to TRBJ2-3; D is possibly TRBD1 (6 bases). This CDR3 is 16 amino acids long. V lost 2 bases to trimming and J lost 4 bases, with 16 bases between them. Germline lookup yields CDR1 MNHEY and CDR2 SVGAGI. DNA for the CDR3: TGTGCCAGCAGTTACCACTCGTCCCCAGGGGCAGATACGCAGTATTTT. This codes for CASSYHSSPGADTQYF.

This clonotype was counted only a few times. The rearrangement uses TRBV9 and TRBJ2-5; 12 bases line up with TRBD2. Trimming took 3 bases from V and 4 from J; bases not matched to a gene: 7. Germline V lookup: CDR1 SGDLS, CDR2 YYNGEE. There are 16 residues in the CDR3. The CDR3 DNA reads TGTGCCAGCAGCGCCTTTGAGGGACTAGCGGGAGAGACCCAGTACTTC. It yields the protein CASSAFEGLAGETQYF.

In this sample, this clonotype turned up a few times. The chain joins TRBV20-1 to TRBJ1-6; 12 bases align to TRBD1. The CDR3 is 13 amino acids. Germline trimming cut 6 bases from V and 14 bases from J; bases unmatched to any gene: 8. Germline V gene lookup returns CDR1 DFQATT and CDR2 SNEGSKA (reference sequence). The CDR3 sequence: CSARGTGGTALHF. CDR3 bases: TGCAGTGCCCGGGGGACAGGGGGCACGGCCCTCCACTTT.

This clonotype has only a few counts. The genes are TRBV25-1 and TRBJ1-1; 7 nucleotides match TRBD1. CDR3 size: 13 residues. CDR1 is MGHDK and CDR2 is SYGVNS in the germline V gene. V lost 7 bases and J lost 5; bases outside the gene matches: 7. The CDR3 reads CASTGDRATEAFF. The CDR3, as DNA: TGTGCCAGCACCGGAGACAGGGCGACTGAAGCTTTCTTT.

This clonotype turned up a few times. The chain couples TRBV20-1 to TRBJ2-6; the match to TRBD1 covers 9 bases. This CDR3 is built from 19 residues. Per germline, CDR1 DFQATT and CDR2 SNEGSKA (reference sequence). V dropped 3 bases and J dropped 2; count of bases not matched to a gene: 14. CDR3 in amino acids: CSARKTGTGSTPGANVLTF. CDR3 DNA sequence: TGCAGTGCTAGGAAGACCGGGACAGGGAGCACCCCTGGGGCCAACGTCCTGACTTTC.